This TCR beta chain was sequenced in a study of Graves' ophthalmopathy and Graves' hyperthyroidism. RNA transcripts were the source from which TCR beta CDR3 regions were amplified. Investigators did first-round RT-PCR with HTBI primers, then second-round multiplex PCR. Each CDR3 protein gets one entry after TCRdb re-called the multiplex PCR reads with MiXCR. The sample records 650,000 to 900,000 distinct CDR3 sequences, roughly 40% being singletons. V gave up 7 bases and J gave up 3 bases, with 16 bases separating them. This CDR3 spans 15 amino acids. Germline CDR1 and CDR2: SQVTM and ANQGSEA. The sequence came from an adult man with Graves' ophthalmopathy. The rearrangement links TRBV29-1 to TRBJ2-6; maybe TRBD1 (6 bases). Sequencing was done on a sample of peripheral blood. The CDR3 is CSARDNNGGANVLTF. CDR3 DNA: TGCAGCGCTCGGGACAATAATGGTGGGGCCAACGTCCTGACTTTC.